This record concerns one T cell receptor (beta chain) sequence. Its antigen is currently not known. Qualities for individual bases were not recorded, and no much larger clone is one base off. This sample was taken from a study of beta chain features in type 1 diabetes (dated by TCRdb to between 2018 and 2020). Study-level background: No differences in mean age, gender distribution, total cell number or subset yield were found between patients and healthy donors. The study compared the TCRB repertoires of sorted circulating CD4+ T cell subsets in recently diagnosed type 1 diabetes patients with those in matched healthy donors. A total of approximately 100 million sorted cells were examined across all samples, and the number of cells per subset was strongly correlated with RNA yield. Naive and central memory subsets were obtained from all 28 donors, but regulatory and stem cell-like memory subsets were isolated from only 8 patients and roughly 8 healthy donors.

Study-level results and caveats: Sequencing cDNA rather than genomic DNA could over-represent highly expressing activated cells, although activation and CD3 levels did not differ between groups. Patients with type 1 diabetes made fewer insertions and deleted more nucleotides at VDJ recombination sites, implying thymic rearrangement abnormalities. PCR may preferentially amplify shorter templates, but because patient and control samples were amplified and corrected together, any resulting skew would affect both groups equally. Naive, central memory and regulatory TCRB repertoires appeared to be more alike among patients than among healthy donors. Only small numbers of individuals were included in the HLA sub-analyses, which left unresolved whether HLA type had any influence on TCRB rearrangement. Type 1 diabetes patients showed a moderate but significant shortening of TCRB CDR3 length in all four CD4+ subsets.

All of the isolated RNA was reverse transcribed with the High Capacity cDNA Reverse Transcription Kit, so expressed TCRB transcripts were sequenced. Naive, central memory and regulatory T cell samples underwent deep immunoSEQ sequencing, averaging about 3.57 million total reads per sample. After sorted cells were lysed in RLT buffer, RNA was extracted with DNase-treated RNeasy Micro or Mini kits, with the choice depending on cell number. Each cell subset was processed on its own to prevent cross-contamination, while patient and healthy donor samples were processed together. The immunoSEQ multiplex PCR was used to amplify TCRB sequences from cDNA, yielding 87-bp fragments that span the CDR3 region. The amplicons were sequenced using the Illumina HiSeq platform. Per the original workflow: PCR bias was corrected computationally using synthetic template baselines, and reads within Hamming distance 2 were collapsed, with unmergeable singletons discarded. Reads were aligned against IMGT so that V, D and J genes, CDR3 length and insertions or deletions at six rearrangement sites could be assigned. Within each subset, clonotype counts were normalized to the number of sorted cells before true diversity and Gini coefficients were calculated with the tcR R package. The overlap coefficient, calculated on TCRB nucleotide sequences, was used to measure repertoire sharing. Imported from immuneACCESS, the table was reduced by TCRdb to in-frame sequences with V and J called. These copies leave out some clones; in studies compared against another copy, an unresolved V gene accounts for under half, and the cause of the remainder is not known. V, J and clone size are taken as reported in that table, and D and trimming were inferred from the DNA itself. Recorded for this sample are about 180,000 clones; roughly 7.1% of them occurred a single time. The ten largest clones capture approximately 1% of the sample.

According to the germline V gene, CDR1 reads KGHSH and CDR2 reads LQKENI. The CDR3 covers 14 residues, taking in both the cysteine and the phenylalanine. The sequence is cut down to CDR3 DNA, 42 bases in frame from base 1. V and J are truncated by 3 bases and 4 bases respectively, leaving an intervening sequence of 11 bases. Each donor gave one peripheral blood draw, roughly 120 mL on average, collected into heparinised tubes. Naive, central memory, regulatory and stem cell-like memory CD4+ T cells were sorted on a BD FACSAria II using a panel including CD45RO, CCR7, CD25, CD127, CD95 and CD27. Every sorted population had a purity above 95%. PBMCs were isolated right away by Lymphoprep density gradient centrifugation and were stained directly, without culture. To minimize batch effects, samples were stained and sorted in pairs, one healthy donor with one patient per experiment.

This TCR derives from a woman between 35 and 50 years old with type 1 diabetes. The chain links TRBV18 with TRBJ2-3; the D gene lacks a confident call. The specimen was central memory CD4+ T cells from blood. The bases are TGTGCCAGCTCACCGAACTCGATTTCAGATACGCAGTATTTT. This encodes CASSPNSISDTQYF.